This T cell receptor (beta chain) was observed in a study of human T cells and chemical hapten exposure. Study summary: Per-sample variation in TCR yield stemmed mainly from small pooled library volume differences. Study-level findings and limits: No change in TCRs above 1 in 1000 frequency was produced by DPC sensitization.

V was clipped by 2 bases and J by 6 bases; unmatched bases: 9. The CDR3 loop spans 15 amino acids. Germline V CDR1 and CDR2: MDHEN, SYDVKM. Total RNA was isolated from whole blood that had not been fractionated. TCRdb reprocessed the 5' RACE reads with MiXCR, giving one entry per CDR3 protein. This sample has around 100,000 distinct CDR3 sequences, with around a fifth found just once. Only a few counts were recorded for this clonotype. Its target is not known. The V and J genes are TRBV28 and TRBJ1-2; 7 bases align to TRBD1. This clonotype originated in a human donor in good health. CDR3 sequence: CASSLPTTGYNGYTF. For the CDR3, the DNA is TGTGCCAGCAGTTTACCTACGACAGGGTATAATGGCTACACCTTC.